This T cell receptor beta chain was identified during a study of cytomegalovirus exposure and HLA in healthy donors. Study-wide results and caveats: Later analysis identified a missense DCLRE1C variant that was linked to TCR beta V- and J-gene trimming.

Germline V lookup: CDR1 SGHTS, CDR2 YDEGEE. The CDR3 is 16 amino acids. V was shortened by 0 bases and J by 6 bases, with 16 bases between the two germline ends. This PCR relied on a set of 60 Vbeta primers and 13 Jbeta primers. Under the authors' procedure: Approximately 11 million of the roughly 80 million unique TCR beta chains counted in a later analysis were shared. Sequenced by immunoSEQ multiplex PCR; TCRdb stores in-frame clones only, minus some. That table supplies the V and J calls and clone size; D and trimming were determined from the DNA. Here the sample spans under 70,000 clones, around 80% being singletons. As for this clone: Its antigen is unknown.

Sequencing used PBMCs. The clonotype originates from a middle-aged man in good health and CMV-seronegative. The chain recombines TRBV5-8 with TRBJ1-5, with unresolved D. CDR3 coding DNA: TGTGCCAGCAGCTTGGATCCCGACGCGGTGCGTCAGCCCCAGCATTTT. This codes for CASSLDPDAVRQPQHF. The whole variable domain, remainder taken from reference TRBV5-8 and TRBJ1-5, is EAGVTQSPTHLIKTRGQQATLRCSPISGHTSVYWYQQALGLGLQFLLWYDEGEERNRGNFPPRFSGRQFPNYSSELNVNALELEDSALYLCASSLDPDAVRQPQHFGDGTRLSIL.